The entry below gives a single TCR beta chain sequence along with its context. The clone's antigen remains unknown. No much larger clonotype is one base removed from it; base qualities were not supplied. In the prospective study, participants were 18 to 89 years old, resided in approximately 25 geographic areas of the United States, and were enrolled through a virtual design. To assign participants to cohorts, the prospective study relied on clinical history that participants themselves reported in a screening survey and a study questionnaire. Mobile phlebotomists in the prospective study collected whole blood, serum and a nasopharyngeal or oropharyngeal swab from every participant. Additional blood draws and questionnaires over an approximately two-month period could optionally be provided by prospective study participants. Prospective study blood samples were shipped either frozen or at room temperature before DNA extraction.

These data originate in a study of blood T cell repertoires in COVID-19 (dated by TCRdb to the early 2020s). About the study as a whole: Samples covering the acute and convalescent phases of COVID-19 were provided by collaborators in the United States, Italy and Spain. The material from the prospective study consisted of cDNA or gDNA derived from T cells, B-cell-depleted T cells, or PBMCs. Subjects who had been exposed to COVID-19, were actively infected with it, or had recovered from it provided the deeply sampled blood TCRbeta repertoires that made up the dataset. The repertoires were released in a freely available public database intended as a resource for research on the immune response to SARS-CoV-2. Samples were obtained from the ongoing ImmuneRACE study (first 160 participants) and from 1,200 or so subjects provided by 6 global collaborators. Nearly every sample came with metadata listing a de-identified subject ID, COVID-19 status, age in years and sex. HLA class I and class II types, where available, came from metadata supplied by the sample provider rather than from assay-based typing. Study-wide conclusions, independent of this receptor: The quantity of clinical and demographic metadata differed by source and by participant and was supplied without curation.

The immunoSEQ Assay, a bias-controlled multiplex PCR, was used to amplify TCRbeta CDR3 regions from genomic DNA. Under the source paper's analysis protocol: The number of nucleated cells in each sample was estimated by amplification of reference gene primers within the assay. To quantify the absolute abundance of each unique TCRbeta CDR3 rearrangement, sequence reads were collapsed and filtered. For each sample, productive Simpson clonality was calculated by taking the square root of Simpson's diversity index across productive rearrangements. The immuneACCESS repertoire file appears here via TCRdb, limited to in-frame rearrangements. These files lack a portion of the clones; in checked studies, under half of the deficit traces to unresolved V genes, and the cause of the others is not known. That table furnishes V, J and clone size, whereas the DNA furnished D and trimming. The sample table records about 210,000 clones; 87% of these occur just once. The ten largest clonotypes hold 10% of the sample.

Trimming takes 4 bases from V and 2 bases from J, and the germline ends sit 18 bases apart. CDR1 and CDR2 are drawn from the germline V gene (reference sequence): SGHKS, YYEKEE. The CDR3, cysteine through phenylalanine, is 16 amino acids long. Here the CDR3 DNA is all that survives: 48 bases in frame from base 1. The source material was PBMCs or T cells enriched from blood (not recorded which). This clonotype was obtained from a young man with acute COVID-19. The rearrangement combines TRBV5-5 with TRBJ1-2; the D segment could be TRBD1, given 6 matching bases. The nucleotides are TGTGCCAGCAGCCCGTACCAGGGGAGGGAGAACTATGGCTACACCTTC. This translates into CASSPYQGRENYGYTF.